These 23 T cell receptor beta chains originate from one sample sequenced in a study of shared T cell receptors in the human thymus. TCRdb's table, derived via immunoSEQ multiplex PCR, lists solely in-frame clones and lacks some. The sample records over 650,000 clones, approximately 89% being singletons. A further study also used this sample, focusing on human thymus T cells.

Sequenced sample: thymocytes. The receptors were sampled from a boy under three years old with a congenital heart defect.

The gene calls are TRBV29-1 and TRBJ2-7; 7 positions match TRBD1. This CDR3 has 14 amino acids. The germline V gene has CDR1 SQVTM and CDR2 ANQGSEA. V was pared by 3 bases and J by 1 base, with 6 bases of the junction left unmatched. The DNA for the CDR3 is TGCAGCGTTGACACCGGGACAGAATCCTACGAGCAGTACTTC. As protein: CSVDTGTESYEQYF.

Points on this clone: The junction differs from germline at one of its ends, possibly a read error. Other DNA sequences within the sample encode an identical CDR3. The chain couples TRBV5-4 to TRBJ1-6; D call uncertain. The CDR3 sequence is 16 residues long. Per germline, CDR1 SGHNT and CDR2 YYREEE (reference sequence). The CDR3 region has the DNA TGTGCCAGCAGTCGAGGGCCGTTGTTCGTCGATTCCCCCCTCCACTTT. It specifies CASSRGPLFVDSPLHF. Supplemented by reference TRBV5-4 and TRBJ1-6, the full variable domain reads ETGVTQSPTHLIKTRGQQVTLRCSSQSGHNTVSWYQQALGQGPQFIFQYYREEENGRGNFPPRFSGLQFPNYSSELNVNALELDDSALYLCASSRGPLFVDSPLHFGNGTRLTVT.

This chain uses TRBV6-5 with TRBJ2-1, with TRBD2 matching over 12 bases. The V and J ends lost 6 bases and 14 bases, in that order; junction bases with no gene match: 11. Germline V lookup: CDR1 MNHEY, CDR2 SVGAGI. This CDR3 comprises 14 residues. The CDR3 spells CASRASGRAFEKFF. In nucleotides, the CDR3 is TGTGCCAGCAGGGCTAGCGGGAGGGCCTTTGAAAAGTTCTTC.

The J gene is TRBJ1-1, the V gene TRBV28; 8 nucleotides agree with TRBD1. CDR1 is MDHEN and CDR2 is SYDVKM in the germline V gene. This CDR3 region has 16 residues. J lost 4 bases, V lost 5 bases, and 12 bases had no gene match. CDR3 bases: TGTGCCAGCAGTGCCCCCGGGACAGGAAAATTCACTGAAGCTTTCTTT. Its translation is CASSAPGTGKFTEAFF.

The V and J genes are TRBV10-2 and TRBJ2-2; TRBD1 aligns across 7 bases. Germline trimming cut 3 bases from V and 5 bases from J; bases unmatched to any gene: 3. CDR3 size: 14 residues. Germline V lookup: CDR1 WSHSY, CDR2 SAAADI. The CDR3 DNA reads as TGCGCCAGCAGTGACAGGGGGTATACCGGGGAGCTGTTTTTT. The encoded protein is CASSDRGYTGELFF.

This chain connects TRBV12-5 to TRBJ2-5, with 7 bases that match TRBD1. CDR3 size: 20 residues. Germline V gene sequence: CDR1 LGHNT, CDR2 FRNRAP. J gave up 5 bases and V 0 bases, and 21 bases lay outside the gene matches. The CDR3 sequence is CASGLVFSQTGTVKRETQYF. The CDR3, as DNA: TGTGCTAGTGGTTTGGTATTTAGCCAAACCGGGACAGTGAAACGTGAGACCCAGTACTTC.

CDR3 DNA sequence: TGTGCCAGCAGCTCGGGACAGATGAATGAAAAACTGTTTTTT. The encoded protein is CASSSGQMNEKLFF. The V and J genes are TRBV7-9 and TRBJ1-4; 7 bases align to TRBD1. V lost 4 bases and J lost 5; bases outside the gene matches: 4. The V gene's germline CDR1 is SEHNR and CDR2 FQNEAQ (reference sequence). This CDR3 comprises 14 residues.

V gene TRBV28 combines with J gene TRBJ1-5; possibly TRBD1 for D (5 bases). Trimming shortened V by 2 bases and J by 0 bases, and 14 bases separated the two germline ends. Germline CDR1 and CDR2: MDHEN and SYDVKM. The CDR3 is 17 amino acids. The CDR3 region is CASSLPNRRYSNQPQHF. The DNA of the CDR3 is TGTGCCAGCAGTTTACCCAACAGGAGATATAGCAATCAGCCCCAGCATTTT. The full variable domain, rest sourced from reference TRBV28 and TRBJ1-5, is DVKVTQSSRYLVKRTGEKVFLECVQDMDHENMFWYRQDPGLGLRLIYFSYDVKMKEKGDIPEGYSVSREKKERFSLILESASTNQTSMYLCASSLPNRRYSNQPQHFGDGTRLSIL.

The rearrangement links TRBV5-1 to TRBJ2-3; 7 bases fit TRBD1. Germline lookup yields CDR1 SGHRS and CDR2 YFSETQ. V gave up 7 bases and J gave up 2 bases; unmatched junction bases: 10. The CDR3 runs 15 residues. The CDR3 DNA sequence: TGCGCCAGCGGACAGGACCCCGTGCACACAGATACGCAGTATTTT. Its protein is CASGQDPVHTDTQYF.

This sequence joins TRBV4-3 and TRBJ1-6, with D hard to call. The germline CDR1 and CDR2 sequences are LGHNA and YSLEER. The CDR3 has 13 amino acids. The germline V and J ends were trimmed by 1 base and 7 bases, with 5 bases remaining between them. The chain's CDR3 is CASSQVQNSPLHF. The CDR3 DNA reads as TGCGCCAGCAGCCAAGTCCAAAATTCACCCCTCCACTTT.

This clone was seen a handful of times. This chain joins TRBV5-6 and TRBJ2-7, with 7 bases lining up with TRBD1. The CDR3 covers 15 residues. Germline V lookup: CDR1 SGHDT, CDR2 YYEEEE. Trimming at V came to 2 bases and at J to 4 bases, leaving 9 bases not matched to a gene. CDR3 region: CASSFLGQAIYEQYF. The CDR3 DNA reads TGTGCCAGCAGCTTTCTTGGACAGGCCATTTACGAGCAGTACTTC.

The chain combines TRBV29-1 with TRBJ2-3; D is possibly TRBD2 (6 bases). Germline V gives CDR1 SQVTM, CDR2 ANQGSEA. This CDR3 comprises 15 residues. Trimming cost V 5 bases and J 2 bases, with 17 bases left between them. CDR3 DNA: TGCAGCGTTTTAGAAGGGAGGAGGGACACAGATACGCAGTATTTT. Translating it yields CSVLEGRRDTDTQYF.

This clone has just a few counts. A read error may account for a junction end that differs from germline. This chain connects TRBV28 to TRBJ2-7; 13 nucleotides align to TRBD2. CDR3 length: 15 residues. Germline V CDR1 and CDR2: MDHEN, SYDVKM. The DNA for the CDR3 is TGTGCCAGCGGTTTGATCGGGACTAGCGGGAACGAGCAGTACTTC. Protein sequence: CASGLIGTSGNEQYF.

V and J are TRBV27 and TRBJ2-5; 8 nucleotides match TRBD1. The DNA end lines up better with TRBJ2-7; the J call may be wrong. Germline V gene lookup returns CDR1 MNHEY and CDR2 SMNVEV (reference sequence). This CDR3 has 15 residues. CDR3 sequence reads: CASRSRDRPLYEQYF. The CDR3 nucleotides read TGTGCCAGCAGAAGCCGGGACAGGCCTCTCTACGAGCAGTACTTC.

This clone was found a few times. This sequence joins TRBV5-1 and TRBJ1-2; TRBD1 matches 9 bases. V lost 6 bases, J lost 6 bases, and 12 bases stayed unmatched. CDR1 is SGHRS and CDR2 is YFSETQ in the germline V gene. The CDR3 sequence is 15 residues long. DNA of the CDR3: TGCGCCAGCACCTCATGGGGGACAGGGTTGGATGGCTACACCTTC. This gives the protein CASTSWGTGLDGYTF.

The chain joins TRBV5-1 to TRBJ2-5; TRBD2 matches at 11 bases. V was pared by 4 bases and J by 5 bases, with 10 bases of the junction left unmatched. Per germline, CDR1 SGHRS and CDR2 YFSETQ. CDR3 length: 16 amino acids. The CDR3 region is CASSLISGGAQETQYF. In nucleotides, the CDR3 is TGCGCCAGCAGCCTTATTAGCGGGGGGGCCCAGGAGACCCAGTACTTC.

The rearrangement links TRBV28 to TRBJ2-3; 9 bases match TRBD1. The germline gives CDR1 MDHEN, CDR2 SYDVKM. V trimming: 5 bases; J trimming: 2 bases; junction bases outside the gene matches: 11. The CDR3 has 17 residues. Here the CDR3 reads CASSLQPGQGNTDTQYF. The DNA for the CDR3 is TGTGCCAGCAGTCTACAGCCGGGACAGGGAAACACAGATACGCAGTATTTT. Looking up the rest from reference TRBV28 and TRBJ2-3 gives the full variable domain: DVKVTQSSRYLVKRTGEKVFLECVQDMDHENMFWYRQDPGLGLRLIYFSYDVKMKEKGDIPEGYSVSREKKERFSLILESASTNQTSMYLCASSLQPGQGNTDTQYFGPGTRLTVL.

The chain carries TRBV28 and TRBJ2-7, with no clear D. Germline CDR1 reads MDHEN; CDR2 reads SYDVKM. With 4 bases removed from V and 2 bases from J, the gap between germline ends came to 9 bases. CDR3 length: 13 amino acids. CDR3 DNA: TGTGCCAGCAGTTCCCGACTGACCTACGAGCAGTACTTC. It codes for CASSSRLTYEQYF.

The rearrangement joins TRBV5-6 to TRBJ2-1; 7 bases match TRBD2. CDR1 is SGHDT and CDR2 is YYEEEE in the germline V gene. The CDR3 loop spans 16 amino acids. J was trimmed by 6 bases and V by 0 bases; bases with no gene match: 9. The DNA of the CDR3 is TGTGCCAGCAGCTTGGAACTGGCGGGGGTGGCCAATGAGCAGTTCTTC. It encodes CASSLELAGVANEQFF.

The chain carries TRBV6-1 and TRBJ1-1, with TRBD1 matching 7 bases. This CDR3 spans 19 amino acids. Losses at the gene ends were 2 bases for V and 0 bases for J; bases not matched to a gene: 15. Per the germline V gene, CDR1 is MNHNS and CDR2 is SASEGT. The CDR3 region has the DNA TGTGCCAGCAGTGAAAGTGCCAGCACAGGGGACCCTATGAACACTGAAGCTTTCTTT. Its translation is CASSESASTGDPMNTEAFF.

The chain is built from TRBV6-5 and TRBJ1-2; a weak D match, TRBD1 (5 bases). Germline CDR1 is MNHEY and CDR2 is SVGAGI. V was shortened by 7 bases and J by 6 bases, with 18 bases between the two germline ends. CDR3 length: 14 amino acids. The DNA for the CDR3 is TGTGCCAGCACCCCAAGGGGAACAGACCATGGCTACACCTTC. Residues: CASTPRGTDHGYTF.

This sequence joins TRBV30 and TRBJ2-5; TRBD2 might be the D (5 bases). Germline CDR1 GTSNPN, CDR2 SVGIG (reference sequence). V lost 0 bases and J 11 bases, leaving 22 bases between the germline ends. This CDR3 region has 15 residues. CDR3 nucleotide sequence: TGTGCCTGGAGTGTTTGGCCCGAGCGGAAGCCTGAGCAGTACTTC. Translated, it gives CAWSVWPERKPEQYF.

V is TRBV28 and J is TRBJ1-1; no reliable D call. Germline values: CDR1 MDHEN, CDR2 SYDVKM. Trimming cost V 4 bases and J 2 bases, with 14 bases left between them. The CDR3 covers 15 residues. The CDR3 spells CASSSSLVGNTEAFF. Here the CDR3 DNA reads TGTGCCAGCAGTTCTAGCCTGGTAGGCAACACTGAAGCTTTCTTT.